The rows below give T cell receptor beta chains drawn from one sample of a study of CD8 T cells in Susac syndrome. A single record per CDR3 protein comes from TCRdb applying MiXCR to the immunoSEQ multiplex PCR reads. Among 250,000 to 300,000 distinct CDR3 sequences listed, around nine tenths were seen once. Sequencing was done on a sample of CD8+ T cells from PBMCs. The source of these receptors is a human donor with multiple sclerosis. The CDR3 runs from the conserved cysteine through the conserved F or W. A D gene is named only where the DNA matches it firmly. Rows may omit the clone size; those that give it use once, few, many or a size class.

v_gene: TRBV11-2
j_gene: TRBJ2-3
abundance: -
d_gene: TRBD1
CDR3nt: TGTGCCAGCAGCTTAAATACAGGGGGTCCTAGCACAGATACGCAGTATTTT
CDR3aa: CASSLNTGGPSTDTQYF

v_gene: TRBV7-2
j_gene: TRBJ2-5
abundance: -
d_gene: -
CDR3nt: TGTGCCAGCAGCCCCCCCCTGACAGGTCAAGAGACCCAGTACTTC
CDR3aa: CASSPPLTGQETQYF

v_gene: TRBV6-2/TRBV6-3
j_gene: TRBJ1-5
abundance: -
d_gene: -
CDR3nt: TGTGCCAGCAGTTTATCGTTGGCGCCGAGCAATCAGCCCCAGCATTTT
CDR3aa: CASSLSLAPSNQPQHF

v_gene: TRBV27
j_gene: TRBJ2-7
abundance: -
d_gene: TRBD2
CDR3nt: TGTGCCGTGGCTATCGGGACTAGCGGTATACGGGAGCAGTACTTC
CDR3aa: CAVAIGTSGIREQYF

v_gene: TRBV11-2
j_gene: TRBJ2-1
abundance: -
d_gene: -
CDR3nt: TGTGCCAGCAGCTTAGGGCCGGGAGCCCCTCACAATGAGCAGTTCTTC
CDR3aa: CASSLGPGAPHNEQFF

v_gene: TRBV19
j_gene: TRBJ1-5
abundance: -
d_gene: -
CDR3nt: TGTGCCAGTAGTGGCAGGAATAGCAATCAGCCCCAGCATTTT
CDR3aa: CASSGRNSNQPQHF

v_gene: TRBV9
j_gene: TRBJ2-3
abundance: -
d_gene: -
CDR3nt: TGTGCCAGCAGCGTAACGAGCGACGGAGATACGCAGTATTTT
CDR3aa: CASSVTSDGDTQYF

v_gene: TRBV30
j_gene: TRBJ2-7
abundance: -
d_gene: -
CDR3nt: TGTGCCGCGGCAGTCCAACCGGGCTACGAGCAGTACTTC
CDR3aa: CAAAVQPGYEQYF

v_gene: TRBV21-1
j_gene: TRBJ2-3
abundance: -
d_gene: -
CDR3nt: TGTGCCAGCAGCACGACAGGGGGTCGGGATTTAGATACGCAGTATTTT
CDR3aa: CASSTTGGRDLDTQYF

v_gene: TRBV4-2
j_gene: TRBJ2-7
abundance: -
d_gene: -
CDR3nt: TGTGCCAGCAGCCAAGAACGGCTAGCGAACTACGAGCAGTACTTC
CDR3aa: CASSQERLANYEQYF

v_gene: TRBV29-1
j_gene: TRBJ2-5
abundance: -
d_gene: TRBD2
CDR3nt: TGCAGCGTTGGCCGACTAGCGGGGACCGGCCAAGAGACCCAGTACTTC
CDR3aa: CSVGRLAGTGQETQYF

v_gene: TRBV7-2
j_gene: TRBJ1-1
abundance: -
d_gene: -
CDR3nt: TGTGCCAGCAGCTTCACGACTATGAACACTGAAGCTTTCTTT
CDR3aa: CASSFTTMNTEAFF

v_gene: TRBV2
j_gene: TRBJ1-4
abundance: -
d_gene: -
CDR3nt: TGTGCCAGCAGGTCCGTGGTGGCAACTAATGAAAAACTGTTTTTT
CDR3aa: CASRSVVATNEKLFF

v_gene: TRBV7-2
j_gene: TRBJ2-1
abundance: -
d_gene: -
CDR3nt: TGTGCCAGCAGCGACTCGCATGGTGAGCAGTTCTTC
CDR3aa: CASSDSHGEQFF

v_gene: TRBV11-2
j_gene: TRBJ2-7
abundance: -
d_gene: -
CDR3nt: TGTGCCAGCAGCTTAGCCGGGACGGCTAAGACCTACGAGCAGTACTTC
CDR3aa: CASSLAGTAKTYEQYF

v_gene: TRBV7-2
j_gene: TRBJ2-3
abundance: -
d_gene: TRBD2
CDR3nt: TGTGCCAGCAGAGATCCCCTAGCGGGAGGGACAGATACGCAGTATTTT
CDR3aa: CASRDPLAGGTDTQYF

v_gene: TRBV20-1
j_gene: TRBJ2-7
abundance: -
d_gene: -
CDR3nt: TGCAGTGCTAGTGCGCTCGAAGTGGACGAGCAGTACTTC
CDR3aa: CSASALEVDEQYF

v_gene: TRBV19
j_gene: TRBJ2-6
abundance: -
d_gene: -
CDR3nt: TGTGCCAGTAGGGCCGGGCTCTCTGGGGCCAACGTCCTGACTTTC
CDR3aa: CASRAGLSGANVLTF

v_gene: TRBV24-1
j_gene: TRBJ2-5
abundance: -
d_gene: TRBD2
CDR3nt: TGTGCCACCAGTGACCCGAGCGGGAGGAGCGAGGTCGTCTTTCGTGAAGAGACCCAGTACTTC
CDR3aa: CATSDPSGRSEVVFREETQYF

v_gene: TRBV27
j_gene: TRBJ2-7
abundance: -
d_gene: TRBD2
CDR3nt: TGTGCCAGCAGTTGGGCGGGAGGGCACTACGAGCAGTACTTC
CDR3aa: CASSWAGGHYEQYF

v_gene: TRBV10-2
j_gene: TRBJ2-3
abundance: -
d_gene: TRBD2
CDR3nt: TGCGCCAGCAGTGTTCTAGCGGGGGTAGATACGCAGTATTTT
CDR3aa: CASSVLAGVDTQYF

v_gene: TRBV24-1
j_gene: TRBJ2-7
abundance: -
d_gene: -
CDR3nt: TGTGCCACCAGTGATGGGCTACACGGTTCCTACGAGCAGTACTTC
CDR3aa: CATSDGLHGSYEQYF

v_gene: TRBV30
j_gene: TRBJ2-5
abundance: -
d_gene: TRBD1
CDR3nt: TGTGCCTGGAGTGGGACAGGGTATATTGAGACCCAGTACTTC
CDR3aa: CAWSGTGYIETQYF

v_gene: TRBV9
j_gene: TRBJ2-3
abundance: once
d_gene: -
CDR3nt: TGTGCCAGCAGCGTCTACGGGATTCCCACAGATACGCAGTATTTT
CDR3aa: CASSVYGIPTDTQYF

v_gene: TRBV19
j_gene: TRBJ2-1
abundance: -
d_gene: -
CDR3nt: TGTGCCAGTAGTATAGGGTCTAGCAACAATGAGCAGTTCTTC
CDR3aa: CASSIGSSNNEQFF

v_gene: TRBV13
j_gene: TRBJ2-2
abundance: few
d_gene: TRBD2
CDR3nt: TGTGCCAGCAGCTTTCACGGACTAGCGCCCGGGGAGCTGTTTTTT
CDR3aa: CASSFHGLAPGELFF

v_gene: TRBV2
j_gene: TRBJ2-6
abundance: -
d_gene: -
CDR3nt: TGTGCCAGCAATTTTGGGGCCAACGTCCTGACTTTC
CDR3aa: CASNFGANVLTF

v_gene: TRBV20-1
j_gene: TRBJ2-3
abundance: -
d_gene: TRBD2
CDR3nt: TGCAGTGCTGAACCGCGCTTACTAGCGGGAGAGGCGGATACGCAGTATTTT
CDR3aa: CSAEPRLLAGEADTQYF

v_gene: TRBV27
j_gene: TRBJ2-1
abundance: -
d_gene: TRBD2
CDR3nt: TGTGCCAGCCTTCTAGCGGGGCCGGGCTACAATGAGCAGTTCTTC
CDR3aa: CASLLAGPGYNEQFF

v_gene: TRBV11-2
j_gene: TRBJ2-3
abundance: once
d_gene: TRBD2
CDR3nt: TGTGCCAGCAGTGGACTAGCGAGCACAGATACGCAGTATTTT
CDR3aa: CASSGLASTDTQYF

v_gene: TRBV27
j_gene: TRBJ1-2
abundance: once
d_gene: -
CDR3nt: TGTGCCAGCAGTCCCACAGCTGTACTCTATGGCTACACCTTC
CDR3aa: CASSPTAVLYGYTF

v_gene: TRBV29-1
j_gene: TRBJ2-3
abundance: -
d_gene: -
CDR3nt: TGCAGCGTTGCTGAGTACACAGATACGCAGTATTTT
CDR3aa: CSVAEYTDTQYF

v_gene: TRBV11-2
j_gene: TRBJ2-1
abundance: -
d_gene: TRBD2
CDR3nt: TGTGCCAGCAGTCCCGGGACTACCTTAGATGAGCAGTTCTTC
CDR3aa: CASSPGTTLDEQFF

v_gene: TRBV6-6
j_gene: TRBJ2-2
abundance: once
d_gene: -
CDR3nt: TGTGCCAGCAGTTACTGGTTTAACACCGGGGAGCTGTTTTTT
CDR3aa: CASSYWFNTGELFF

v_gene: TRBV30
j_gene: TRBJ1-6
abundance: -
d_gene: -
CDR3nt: TGTGCCTGGAGGGACCAAGCTTCTTCACCCCTCCACTTT
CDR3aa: CAWRDQASSPLHF

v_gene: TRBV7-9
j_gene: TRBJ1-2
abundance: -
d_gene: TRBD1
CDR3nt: TGTGCCAGCGGACCGGGACAGGGCTATGGCTACACCTTC
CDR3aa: CASGPGQGYGYTF

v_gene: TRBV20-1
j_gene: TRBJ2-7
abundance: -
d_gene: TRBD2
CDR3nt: TGCAGTGCTACTAGCGGTGATGTCTACGAGCAGTACTTC
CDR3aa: CSATSGDVYEQYF